What follows are 25 T cell receptor beta chains derived from one specimen sequenced in a study of response to subunit inactivated influenza vaccine. TCRdb reprocessed the RT-PCR reads via MiXCR and lists one record per CDR3 protein. The data show 610,000 or so distinct CDR3 sequences, less than 15% seen once. This specimen consisted of PBMCs from blood, obtained 11 to 12 days after vaccination. Receptors were obtained from a middle-aged man who received an inactivated influenza vaccine.

This clonotype came up once. This clone may be a read error of a much larger clone one base away. In DNA form, the CDR3 reads TGCGCCAGCAGCTTTGGTGATGGCGGTAGCTCCCACGAGCAGTACTTC. It yields the protein CASSFGDGGSSHEQYF. The chain uses TRBV5-1 and TRBJ2-7, with unresolved D. Per the germline V gene, CDR1 is SGHRS and CDR2 is YFSETQ. This CDR3 has 16 residues.

This clonotype was seen a handful of times. This chain connects TRBV7-2 to TRBJ1-6; D gene uncertain. Germline V gene data show CDR1 as SGHTA and CDR2 as FQGNSA. The CDR3 consists of 14 residues. V gave up 1 base and J gave up 7 bases, with 8 bases separating them. CDR3 in DNA: TGTGCCAGCAGCTTAGAGACGGGGAATTCACCCCTCCACTTT. Its translation is CASSLETGNSPLHF.

In this sample, this clonotype turned up a few times. The V and J genes are TRBV11-2 and TRBJ2-7; 13 bases map to TRBD2. V dropped 5 bases and J dropped 3; count of bases not matched to a gene: 4. The CDR3 runs to 15 residues. CDR1 and CDR2 (germline): SGHAT, FQNNGV. The CDR3 loop is CASSDRTSGGYEQYF. The CDR3 bases are TGTGCCAGCAGCGACCGGACTAGCGGGGGCTACGAGCAGTACTTC.

This chain links TRBV6-2 or TRBV6-3 with TRBJ1-2; tentative D call: TRBD1 (5 bases). This CDR3 is built from 13 residues. V dropped 0 bases and J dropped 4 bases, with 6 bases sitting between them. Germline loops: CDR1 MNHEY, CDR2 SVGEGT. The chain's CDR3 is CASSYSGTYGYTF. CDR3 nucleotide sequence: TGTGCCAGCAGTTACTCGGGGACCTATGGCTACACCTTC.

This clonotype has ten or more counts. Here the CDR3 reads CATKPGQGAEAFF. CDR3 DNA sequence: TGCGCCACCAAGCCGGGACAGGGGGCTGAAGCTTTCTTT. The chain recombines TRBV5-1 with TRBJ1-1, with 11 positions matching TRBD1. The junction had 7 bases not matched to a gene; V was cut back by 9 bases and J by 6 bases. Germline CDR1 and CDR2: SGHRS and YFSETQ. This CDR3 comprises 13 residues.

There are a few counts of this clonotype. V usage is TRBV5-1 and J usage is TRBJ2-1; TRBD2 is a possible D gene (6 bases). The length of the CDR3 is 12 residues. V gave up 4 bases and J gave up 12 bases, with 14 bases separating them. CDR1 and CDR2 (germline): SGHRS, YFSETQ. The CDR3 bases are TGCGCCAGCAGCCCTGGCGAGCGGGTGCAGTTCTTC. Translation gives CASSPGERVQFF.

The genes are TRBV11-2 and TRBJ2-1; 8 bases fit TRBD2. Germline V gene data show CDR1 as SGHAT and CDR2 as FQNNGV. The CDR3 has 15 residues. V lost 6 bases, J lost 6 bases, and 10 bases stayed unmatched. CDR3 bases: TGTGCCAGCAGACAAAGCGGGGGCCCGCTCAATGAGCAGTTCTTC. Amino acid sequence: CASRQSGGPLNEQFF.

The table lists this clonotype with a few counts. The chain uses TRBV14 and TRBJ2-1, with D uncertain. The V and J ends lost 4 bases and 7 bases respectively, with 8 bases between them. Looked up from germline, CDR1 is SGHDN and CDR2 is FVKESK. The CDR3 spans 12 residues. For the CDR3, the DNA is TGTGCCAGCAGCCGGTTAGAAAATGAGCAGTTCTTC. Translating it yields CASSRLENEQFF.

This clonotype appeared a few times. This rearrangement joins TRBV12-3 or TRBV12-4 to TRBJ2-1; 14 bases map to TRBD2. The CDR3 length is 17 residues. V lost 1 base to trimming and J lost 7 bases; unmatched junction nucleotides: 6. CDR3 DNA sequence: TGTGCCAGCAGTTTAGTAGGACTAGCGGGGGGCGGGAATGAGCAGTTCTTC. This encodes CASSLVGLAGGGNEQFF.

This chain's CDR3 is CASSQAGGGTGELFF. CDR3 bases: TGCGCCAGCAGCCAAGCAGGGGGCGGAACCGGGGAGCTGTTTTTT. V gene TRBV5-1 combines with J gene TRBJ2-2; TRBD1 aligns across 8 bases. The junction had 7 bases not matched to a gene; V was cut back by 4 bases and J by 5 bases. From germline, CDR1 is SGHRS and CDR2 YFSETQ. The CDR3 extends over 15 amino acids.

This clonotype was observed a handful of times. The CDR3: CASGFTGELFF. The CDR3 DNA reads as TGCGCCAGCGGATTCACCGGGGAGCTGTTTTTT. V and J are TRBV5-1 and TRBJ2-2; no definite D call. Deletions cut 7 bases from V and 4 bases from J, with 5 bases between. Per the germline V gene, CDR1 is SGHRS and CDR2 is YFSETQ. The CDR3 has 11 amino acids.

Only a few counts were recorded for this clonotype. The chain is built from TRBV6-2 or TRBV6-3 and TRBJ2-3, with D perhaps being TRBD1 or TRBD2 (5 bases each). Trimming took off 8 bases at V and 1 base at J, with 16 bases between the two ends. CDR1 MNHEY and CDR2 SVGEGT come from the germline V gene. The CDR3 runs to 15 residues. DNA of the CDR3: TGTGCCAGCGCCCCGCACGGGGCGGGCACAGATACGCAGTATTTT. Amino acid sequence: CASAPHGAGTDTQYF.

V gene TRBV7-2 combines with J gene TRBJ1-5; perhaps TRBD1 as D (5 bases). The germline V and J ends were trimmed by 5 bases and 8 bases, with 19 bases remaining between them. There are 15 residues in the CDR3. Germline assignment: CDR1 SGHTA and CDR2 FQGNSA. The CDR3 spells CASSPRNRHIKPQHF. CDR3 coding DNA: TGTGCCAGCAGCCCCAGAAACAGGCATATTAAGCCCCAGCATTTT.

This clonotype was counted ten times or more. The genes are TRBV18 and TRBJ2-1, with 11 positions matching TRBD2. The V gene end was trimmed by 3 bases and the J gene end by 9 bases; junction bases not matched to a gene: 4. Germline V gene lookup returns CDR1 KGHSH and CDR2 LQKENI. This CDR3 is built from 14 residues. The CDR3 protein is CASSPATSGTEQFF. The DNA of the CDR3 is TGTGCCAGCTCACCCGCGACTAGCGGGACTGAGCAGTTCTTC.

This clonotype was counted only a few times. This chain links TRBV14 with TRBJ2-1; D remains ambiguous. The V and J ends lost 0 bases and 6 bases respectively, with 15 bases between them. Per the germline V gene, CDR1 is SGHDN and CDR2 is FVKESK. The CDR3 has 16 amino acids. The CDR3 region is CASSQDIAVEINEQFF. CDR3 DNA: TGTGCCAGCAGCCAAGATATTGCGGTGGAGATCAATGAGCAGTTCTTC.

This clonotype appeared a few times. The chain carries TRBV29-1 and TRBJ2-7; D is unclear. V dropped 4 bases and J dropped 3 bases, with 7 bases sitting between them. The CDR3 is 11 residues long. CDR1 and CDR2 from the germline V gene are SQVTM and ANQGSEA. The CDR3: CSVVVSYEQYF. DNA of the CDR3: TGCAGCGTTGTAGTCAGCTACGAGCAGTACTTC.

This clonotype turned up a few times. The chain uses TRBV20-1 and TRBJ2-5; D is perhaps TRBD1 or TRBD2 (5 bases each). V was shortened by 6 bases and J by 2 bases, with 13 bases between the two germline ends. The CDR3 is 13 residues long. Germline CDR1 is DFQATT and CDR2 is SNEGSKA (reference sequence). DNA for the CDR3: TGCAGTGCCCTAGCAGGGCATCAAGAGACCCAGTACTTC. This sequence encodes CSALAGHQETQYF.

As to this clonotype: The germline gene is not matched at one end of the junction; a read error may be the cause. The gene calls are TRBV12-3 or TRBV12-4 and TRBJ1-3; possible D gene TRBD1, 5 bases. The CDR3 is made up of 14 amino acids. The CDR3 sequence: CASSLAGSGNTIYF. CDR3 nucleotide sequence: TGTGCCAGCAGCTTAGCAGGGTCGGGGAACACCATATATTTT.

The chain recombines TRBV7-8 with TRBJ2-3, with 8 bases fitting TRBD1. Germline V lookup: CDR1 SGHVS, CDR2 FQNEAQ. This CDR3 contains 17 residues. The ends lost 4 bases at V and 1 base at J; junction bases unmatched: 10. CDR3 region: CASSSRDRGRGTDTQYF. The DNA for the CDR3 is TGTGCCAGCAGCTCAAGAGACAGGGGTAGGGGCACAGATACGCAGTATTTT.

The table lists this clonotype with a few counts. The CDR3 here is CSARVGASGVTEAFF. The CDR3 nucleotides are TGCAGTGCTAGGGTGGGGGCGTCGGGCGTAACTGAAGCTTTCTTT. The rearrangement uses TRBV20-1 and TRBJ1-1; maybe TRBD1 (6 bases). V was pared by 3 bases and J by 5 bases, with 19 bases between. The CDR3 is made up of 15 amino acids. Germline lookup yields CDR1 DFQATT and CDR2 SNEGSKA (reference sequence).

The sample holds one count of this clonotype. The chain is built from TRBV20-1 and TRBJ2-2; 16 bases fit TRBD2. Germline loops: CDR1 DFQATT, CDR2 SNEGSKA (reference sequence). The CDR3 covers 15 residues. The V segment lost 5 bases and the J segment 7 bases; nucleotides outside the gene matches: 4. CDR3 bases: TGCAGTGCTGGGGGGACTAGCGGGAGGGGCGGGGAGCTGTTTTTT. It codes for CSAGGTSGRGGELFF.

To note about this clonotype: The junction departs from germline at one end; a sequencing error may be responsible. The CDR3 DNA reads as TGTGGCGTTCTTGGGAGTGGCGCCGGGGAGCTGTTTTTT. This sequence encodes CGVLGSGAGELFF. The rearrangement uses TRBV29-1 and TRBJ2-2; a possible D gene is TRBD2 (5 bases). This CDR3 region has 13 residues. CDR1 is SQVTM and CDR2 is ANQGSEA in the germline V gene.

This sequence joins TRBV5-1 and TRBJ1-6; TRBD1 matches 10 bases. V was clipped by 0 bases and J by 7 bases; unmatched bases: 4. The CDR3 loop spans 16 amino acids. From germline, CDR1 is SGHRS and CDR2 YFSETQ. CDR3 residues: CASSLARGQGNSPLHF. The CDR3 DNA follows: TGCGCCAGCAGCTTGGCCAGGGGACAGGGGAATTCACCCCTCCACTTT.

V gene TRBV4-3 combines with J gene TRBJ1-2; D is ambiguous. V lost 1 base to trimming and J lost 2 bases, with 8 bases between them. The CDR3 contains 14 residues. Germline V gene sequence: CDR1 LGHNA, CDR2 YSLEER. DNA for the CDR3: TGCGCCAGCAGCCAAGGTTCGAGAAACTATGGCTACACCTTC. Translating it yields CASSQGSRNYGYTF.

The chain employs TRBV30 and TRBJ1-1; D not resolved. Between the trimmed V and J ends, which lost 0 bases and 7 bases, there was a span of 9 bases. The length of the CDR3 is 12 residues. Germline V gene data show CDR1 as GTSNPN and CDR2 as SVGIG (reference sequence). The CDR3 region has the DNA TGTGCCTGGAGTGTAACACCAGATGAAGCTTTCTTT. Its translation: CAWSVTPDEAFF.